This T cell receptor (beta chain) was sequenced for a study of T cell responses to AZD1222 COVID-19 vaccine (TCRdb year 2021). Context from the whole study: A total of 230 to 250 trial participants underwent TCR sequencing, of whom some 200 had received two doses of AZD1222 and around 25 had received two doses of the MenACWY control vaccine. Trial participants were enrolled by age into subgroups of 18-55, 56-69 and 70-plus years, and around 150, 28 and 57 TCR-sequenced participants, respectively, were included in these subgroups. Points the paper makes about the study in general: Participants were mostly white British, with more females than males. The authors suggested clonal diversity may have been underestimated. The whole spike protein was spanned by vaccine-associated CD4 TCRs, and dominant responses were seen in regions 160-218 and 743-854. Reportedly, almost half of the unique spike-specific TCRs recognized epitopes lying outside the regions that are mutated in the B.1.351 and B.1.1.7 variants. Spike-specific TCR breadth and depth rose significantly after two AZD1222 doses compared with day 0 and with MenACWY recipients. The 56-69-year group was small, and its depth increase did not reach significance, likely because of low power. Because no day 14 peak-response samples were available, the repertoires could be characterized only after the peak T cell response. Conclusions about previously exposed vaccinees are limited because only six or seven AZD1222 recipients were SARS-CoV-2 seropositive at baseline.

The CDR3 regions of human TCRbeta chains were analyzed by immunosequencing. The study's processing was this. TCRs in the repertoires were compared against a reference library of SARS-CoV-2-specific TCRs that had been generated with the MIRA antigen-specificity platform. Breadth was defined as the fraction of unique TCRs that were SARS-CoV-2-associated. Depth was defined as the fraction of total T cells that were SARS-CoV-2-associated. Using the MIRA data, every spike-specific TCR was mapped to the spike region that the TCR reacted to and assigned to either a CD4 or a CD8 class. Log10-transformed breadth and depth values were compared by one-way ANOVA with Sidak's multiple comparisons tests. The table comes from immuneACCESS by way of TCRdb, which keeps in-frame sequences with V and J called. Part of the clones is missing from these tables; in studies checked, under half for an unresolved V gene and the rest for unknown reasons. That table gives V, J and clone size, and the DNA gave D and trimming. The sample table lists under 150,000 clones, 92% of them with a count of one. The ten largest clones capture 9.3% of the sample.

The sample's time point, from its label and the paper: about 28 days (+/-7) after the second vaccine dose. AZD1222 recipients with second doses at about 4 weeks or about 12 weeks were pooled, because spike-specific TCR depth and breadth did not differ between schedules. Samples from vaccinated people were obtained from the UK trials COV001 and COV002, which included a single-blind randomized controlled phase 2/3 trial of AZD1222 (ChAdOx1 nCoV-19) in healthy adults. Trial participant PBMC samples were collected at day 0 and day 28 after the second dose for TCRbeta chain sequencing. For this clone: Its target antigen remains unknown. No base quality values were provided; no much bigger clone lies one nucleotide off.

The sequence was collected from an adult who received the AZD1222 COVID-19 vaccine. The sample in question was peripheral blood, obtained 28 days after the second AZD1222 dose.

CDR3 region: CASSYLGGLDMNTEAFF. Read as DNA, the sequence is TGCGCCAGCAGCTATTTAGGGGGACTGGATATGAACACTGAAGCTTTCTTT. This chain is built from TRBV5-1 and TRBJ1-1; the D gene is perhaps TRBD1, on 6 matching bases. The germline V gene provides CDR1 SGHRS and CDR2 YFSETQ. From cysteine to phenylalanine, the CDR3 is 17 amino acids long. Here the CDR3 DNA is all that survives: 51 bases in frame from base 1. The trim is 3 bases for V and 0 bases for J, with a gap of 18 bases between the germline ends. Supplemented by the reference TRBV5-1 and TRBJ1-1 proteins around the CDR3, the complete variable domain is KAGVTQTPRYLIKTRGQQVTLSCSPISGHRSVSWYQQTPGQGLQFLFEYFSETQRNKGNFPGRFSGRQFSNSRSEMNVSTLELGDSALYLCASSYLGGLDMNTEAFFGQGTRLTVV.